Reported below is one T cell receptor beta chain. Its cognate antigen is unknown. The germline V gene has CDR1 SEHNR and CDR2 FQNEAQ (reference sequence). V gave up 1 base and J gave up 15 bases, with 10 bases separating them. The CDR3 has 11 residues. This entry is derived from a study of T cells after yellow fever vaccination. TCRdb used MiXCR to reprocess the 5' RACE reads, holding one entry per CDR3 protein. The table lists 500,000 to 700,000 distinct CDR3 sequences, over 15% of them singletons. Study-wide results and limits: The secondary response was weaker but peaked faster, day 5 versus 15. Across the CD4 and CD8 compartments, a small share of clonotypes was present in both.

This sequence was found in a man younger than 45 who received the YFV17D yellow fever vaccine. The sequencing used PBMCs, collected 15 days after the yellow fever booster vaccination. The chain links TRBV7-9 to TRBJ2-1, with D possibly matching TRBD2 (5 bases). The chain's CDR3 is CASSLGTHMFF. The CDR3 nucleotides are TGTGCCAGCAGCTTAGGGACTCACATGTTCTTC. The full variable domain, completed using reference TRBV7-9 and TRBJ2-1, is DTGVSQNPRHKITKRGQNVTFRCDPISEHNRLYWYRQTLGQGPEFLTYFQNEAQLEKSRLLSDRFSAERPKGSFSTLEIQRTEQGDSAMYLCASSLGTHMFFGPGTRLTVL.